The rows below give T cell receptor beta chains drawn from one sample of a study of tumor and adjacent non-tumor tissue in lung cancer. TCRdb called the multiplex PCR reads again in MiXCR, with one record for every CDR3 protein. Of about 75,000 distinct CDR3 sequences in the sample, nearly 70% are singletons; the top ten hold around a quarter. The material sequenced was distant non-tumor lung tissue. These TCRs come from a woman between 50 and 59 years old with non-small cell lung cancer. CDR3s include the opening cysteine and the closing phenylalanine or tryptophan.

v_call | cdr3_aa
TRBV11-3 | CAGSLSYNEQFF
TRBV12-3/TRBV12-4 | CASNRQGQGGTEALF
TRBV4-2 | CASSQASSRESQYF
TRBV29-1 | CSLEWGQGGYTF
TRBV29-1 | CCVGGRYTDTQYF
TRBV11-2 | CANRGRLAGNEQLF
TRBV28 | CASSPGQKNQPQHF
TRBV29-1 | CSVIIYKGSGYTF
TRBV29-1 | CSVLSGSGNTVELFF
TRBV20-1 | CSATEMDRDTQYF
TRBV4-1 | CASSQEVVYRGGYTF
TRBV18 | CASSPAGQLRLAQETQYF
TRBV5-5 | CASSLTGKTYEQYF
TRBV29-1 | CSVEGGPGGSYNEQFF
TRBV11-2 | CASIRLILAGENEQFF
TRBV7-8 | CASSLEGGTVQYF
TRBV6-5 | CTSRIRISGSGEQFF
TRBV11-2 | CASSRGWDTGELFF
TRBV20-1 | CSTRARDRVKIQYF
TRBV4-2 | CASSRGAATHEQYF
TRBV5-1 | CASSFLGSGFRSTDTQYF
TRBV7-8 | CASSSRSGRGYTF
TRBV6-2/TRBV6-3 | CASSTGNTEAFF
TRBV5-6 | CASSLVDKTYEQYF
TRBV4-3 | CASSQDGSGTTDTQNF
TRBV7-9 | CASSPTPFYEQCF
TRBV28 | CASSLAAGGMNTEAFF